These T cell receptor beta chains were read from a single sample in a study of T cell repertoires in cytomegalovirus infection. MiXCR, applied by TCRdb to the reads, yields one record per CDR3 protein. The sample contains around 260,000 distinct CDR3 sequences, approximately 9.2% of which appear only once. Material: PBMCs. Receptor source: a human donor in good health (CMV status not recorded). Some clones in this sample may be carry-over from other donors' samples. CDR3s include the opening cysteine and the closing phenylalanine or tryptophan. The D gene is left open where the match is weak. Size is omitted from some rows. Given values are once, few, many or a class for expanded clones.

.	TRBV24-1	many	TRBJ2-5	TGTGCCACCAGTGATTCTACCGAAGAGACCCAGTACTTC	CATSDSTEETQYF
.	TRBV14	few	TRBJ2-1	TGTGCCAGCAGCCAAGTGAGGTCATCCTACAATGAGCAGTTCTTC	CASSQVRSSYNEQFF
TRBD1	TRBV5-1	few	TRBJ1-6	TGCGCCAGCAGCTTGGCCCAAGGACAGGGAAGTTCACCCCTCCACTTT	CASSLAQGQGSSPLHF
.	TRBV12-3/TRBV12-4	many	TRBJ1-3	TGTGCCAGCAGTTTCGGAGGAAACACCATATATTTT	CASSFGGNTIYF
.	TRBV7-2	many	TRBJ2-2	TGTGCCAGCAGCTTAGACTGGACCACCGGGGAGCTGTTTTTT	CASSLDWTTGELFF
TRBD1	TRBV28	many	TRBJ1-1	TGTGCCAGCAGGGGGAACAGGGGGATGAACACTGAAGCTTTCTTT	CASRGNRGMNTEAFF
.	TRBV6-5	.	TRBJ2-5	TGTGCCAGCAGTTACAGCCCGGGGCAAGAGACCCAGTACTTC	CASSYSPGQETQYF
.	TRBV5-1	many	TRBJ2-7	TGCGCCAGCAGCCGGGAACGCTACGAGCAGTACTTC	CASSRERYEQYF
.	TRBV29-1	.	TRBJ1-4	TGCAGCGTTGAAGAATCGGGTAGGACTAATGAAAAACTGTTTTTT	CSVEESGRTNEKLFF
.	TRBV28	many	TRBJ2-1	TGTGCCAGCAGTTTTCTATACGGGACGAACGGGCATGAGCAGTTCTTC	CASSFLYGTNGHEQFF
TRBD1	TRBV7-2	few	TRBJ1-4	TGTGCCAGCAGCTTATTTGGGACAGGGGGACCTAATGAAAAACTGTTTTTT	CASSLFGTGGPNEKLFF
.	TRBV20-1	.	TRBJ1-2	TGCAGTGCTAGAGATATCGGTGCGTCTGGCTACACCTTC	CSARDIGASGYTF
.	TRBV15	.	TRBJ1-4	TGTGCCACCAGCAGAGAGAACGAAAAACTGTTTTTT	CATSRENEKLFF
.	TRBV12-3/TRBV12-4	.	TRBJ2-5	TGTGCCAGCAGTCGACGACCTTCCCCCGAAGAGACCCAGTACTTC	CASSRRPSPEETQYF
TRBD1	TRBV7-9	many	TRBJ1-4	TGTGCCAGCAGCCCCGGACAGGCCCGGATTGGGAAACTGTTTTTT	CASSPGQARIGKLFF
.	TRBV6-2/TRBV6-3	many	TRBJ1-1	TGTGCCAGCAGTTACTCGAAACGGACATTGAACACTGAAGCTTTCTTT	CASSYSKRTLNTEAFF
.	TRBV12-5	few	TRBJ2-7	TGTGCTAGTGGTTGGGGGGCGACCTACGAGCAGTACTTC	CASGWGATYEQYF
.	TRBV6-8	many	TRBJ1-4	TGTGCCAGCAGTTACGGGACCAATAATGAAAAACTGTTTTTT	CASSYGTNNEKLFF
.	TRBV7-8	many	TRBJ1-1	TGTGCCAGCAGCCGGGCGGGCATCTCGAACACTGAAGCTTTCTTT	CASSRAGISNTEAFF
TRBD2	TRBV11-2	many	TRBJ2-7	TGTGCCAGCAGCTTACAACTAGCGGGAGGACCCTACGAGCAGTACTTC	CASSLQLAGGPYEQYF
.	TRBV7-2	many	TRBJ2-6	TGTGCCAGCGGGCCAGGGCATGGGGCCAACGTCCTGACTTTC	CASGPGHGANVLTF
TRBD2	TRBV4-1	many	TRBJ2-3	TGCGCCAGCAGCCAAGAAGTAGCGGGGGGGAGCACAGATACGCAGTATTTT	CASSQEVAGGSTDTQYF
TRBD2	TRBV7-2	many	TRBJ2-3	TGTGCCAGCAGCTTAACAGCGGGGGGGTACCCTAGCACAGATACGCAGTATTTT	CASSLTAGGYPSTDTQYF
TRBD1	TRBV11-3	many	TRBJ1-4	TGTGCCAGCAGCTTACGGACAGGGACGAATGAAAAACTGTTTTTT	CASSLRTGTNEKLFF
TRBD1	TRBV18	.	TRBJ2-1	TGTGCCAGCTCACCATCTCAGGGGGCACGCAATGAGCAGTTCTTC	CASSPSQGARNEQFF
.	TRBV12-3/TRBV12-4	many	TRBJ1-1	TGTGCCAGCAGTCGCTCTATTGGGGCAAACACTGAAGCTTTCTTT	CASSRSIGANTEAFF
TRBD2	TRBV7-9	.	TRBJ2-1	TGTGCCAGCAGCTTAGGACTAGCGGGAGGTGATGAGCAGTTCTTC	CASSLGLAGGDEQFF
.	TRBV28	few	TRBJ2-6	TGTGCCAGCAGTTTACCAGGGAGGTTCACTGGGGCCAACGTCCTGACTTTC	CASSLPGRFTGANVLTF
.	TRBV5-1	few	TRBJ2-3	TGCGCCAGCAAGGTCGGGAGCGAGGATACGCAGTATTTT	CASKVGSEDTQYF
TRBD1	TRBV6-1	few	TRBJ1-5	TGTGCCAGCAGGTGGACAGGGGGCCATCAGCCCCAGCATTTT	CASRWTGGHQPQHF
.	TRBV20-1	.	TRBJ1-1	TGCAGTGCTAGAGAAGCTAAAGGCCCGGGGGCTGAAGCTTTCTTT	CSAREAKGPGAEAFF
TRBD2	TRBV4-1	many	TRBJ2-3	TGCGCCAGCAGCCAGGATAGAGCGGGGGGACATCCTGGCACAGATACGCAGTATTTT	CASSQDRAGGHPGTDTQYF
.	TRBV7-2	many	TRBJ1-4	TGTGCCAGCAGCTTAGCGGGAAAGAATGAAAAACTGTTTTTT	CASSLAGKNEKLFF
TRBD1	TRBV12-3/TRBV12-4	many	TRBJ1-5	TGTGCCAGCAGTTCCGACAGGGTTAGCAATCAGCCCCAGCATTTT	CASSSDRVSNQPQHF
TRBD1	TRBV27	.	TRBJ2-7	TGTGCCAGCAGTTTCACCCCGGGACAGGTGGGCGAGCAGTACTTC	CASSFTPGQVGEQYF
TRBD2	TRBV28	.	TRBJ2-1	TGTGCCAGCAGTCCCCTAGCGGGAGATACGTCCTACAATGAGCAGTTCTTC	CASSPLAGDTSYNEQFF
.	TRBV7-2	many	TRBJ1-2	TGTGCCAGCAGCCAAAGGGATGGGACTGGCTACACCTTC	CASSQRDGTGYTF
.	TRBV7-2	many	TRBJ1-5	TGTGCCAGCAGCTTGTCAGGGTCCCGCAATCAGCCCCAGCATTTT	CASSLSGSRNQPQHF
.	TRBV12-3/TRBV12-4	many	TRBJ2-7	TGTGCCAGCAGTTTAGGGGGTAGCCCTCTCGTCGAGCAGTACTTC	CASSLGGSPLVEQYF
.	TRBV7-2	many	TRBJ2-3	TGTGCCAGCACCCCCAGGCGGACTGGAGATACGCAGTATTTT	CASTPRRTGDTQYF
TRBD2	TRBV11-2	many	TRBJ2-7	TGTGCCAGCAGCCAAGGGGGGCTAGCGGGGACCCCACCCAACGAGCAGTACTTC	CASSQGGLAGTPPNEQYF
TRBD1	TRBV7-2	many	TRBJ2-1	TGTGCCAGCAGCTTATTTGGGTGGGACAGTGACTACAATGAGCAGTTCTTC	CASSLFGWDSDYNEQFF
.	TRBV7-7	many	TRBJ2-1	TGTGCTAGCAGCTTAGGGGAGACCCTCGGGAATGAGCAGTTCTTC	CASSLGETLGNEQFF
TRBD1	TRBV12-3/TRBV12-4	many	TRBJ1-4	TGTGCCAGCAGTTCCCGGACAGGGAGGGATGAAAAACTGTTTTTT	CASSSRTGRDEKLFF
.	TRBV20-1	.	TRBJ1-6	TGCAGTGCCCCCCCCCGGGGGAGCTCCTATAATTCACCCCTCCACTTT	CSAPPRGSSYNSPLHF